This TCR beta chain was documented in a study of beta chain features in type 1 diabetes. Study results and caveats: There was a moderate but significant shortening of TCRB CDR3s in all four CD4+ subsets of Type 1 diabetes patients.

The entirety of the isolated RNA underwent reverse transcription, so expressed TCRB transcripts were sequenced. Sequencing was performed with immunoSEQ multiplex PCR; in TCRdb, only in-frame clones are kept and a portion is missing. The table records about 650,000 clones, around 12% of them present only once. This clone was seen only a few times. The antigen is not known. Trimming cost V 5 bases and J 5 bases; bases outside gene matches: 5. Germline-derived CDR1 and CDR2 are GTSNPN and SVGIG (reference sequence). There are 12 residues in the CDR3. The rearrangement joins TRBV30 to TRBJ2-7; 8 bases map to TRBD2. The TCR comes from a man aged 30-40 years with type 1 diabetes. The sample consisted of naive CD4+ T cells from blood. Here the CDR3 DNA reads TGTGCCTGGGGTAGCGGGGCCCACGAGCAGTACTTC. Translation: CAWGSGAHEQYF.